This T cell receptor beta chain was retrieved from a study of shared clonotypes between healthy human individuals. The CDR3 consists of 17 residues. In the authors' workflow: From ImmunoSEQ came sequences covering only the junction and carrying no quality scores, so filtering differed. TCRdb keeps only in-frame clones here, not all; method: immunoSEQ multiplex PCR. V and J calls and clone size are given by that table; D and trimming were obtained from the DNA. The sample gives approximately 320,000 clones, around two thirds of which show up once; 9% to 12% is in the top ten. This sequence joins TRBV21-1 and TRBJ2-7; the D call of TRBD2 is as the table states it, not checked on the DNA. TRBV21-1 is a pseudogene locus. The sequenced material came from memory CD4+ T cells sorted from blood. Sample subset: CD45RA-negative fraction. The TCR sequence derives from a man aged 30 to 45 in good health. The DNA of the CDR3 is TGTGCCAGCAGCCCGCCCCCCACTAGCGGAACCCCCTACGAGCAGTACTTC. Its protein is CASSPPPTSGTPYEQYF.